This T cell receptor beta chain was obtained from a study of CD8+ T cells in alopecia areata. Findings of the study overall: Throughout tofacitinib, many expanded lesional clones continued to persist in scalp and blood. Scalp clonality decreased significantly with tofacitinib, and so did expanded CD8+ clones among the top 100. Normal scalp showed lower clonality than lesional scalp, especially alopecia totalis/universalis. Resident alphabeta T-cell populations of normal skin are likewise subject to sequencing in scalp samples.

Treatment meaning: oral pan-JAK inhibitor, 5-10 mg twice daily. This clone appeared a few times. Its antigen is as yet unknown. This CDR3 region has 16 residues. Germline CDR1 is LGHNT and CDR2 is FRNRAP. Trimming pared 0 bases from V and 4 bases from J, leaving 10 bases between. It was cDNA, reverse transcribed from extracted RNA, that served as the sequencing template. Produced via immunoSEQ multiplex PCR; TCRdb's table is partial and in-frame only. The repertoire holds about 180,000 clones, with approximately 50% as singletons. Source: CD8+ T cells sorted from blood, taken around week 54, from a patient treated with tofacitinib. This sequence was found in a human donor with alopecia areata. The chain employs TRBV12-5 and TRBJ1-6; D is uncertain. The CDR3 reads CASGLVPGYYNSPLHF. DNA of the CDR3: TGTGCTAGTGGTTTGGTACCGGGGTATTATAATTCACCCCTCCACTTT.